This T cell receptor beta chain was recorded in a study of early T cells in non-severe SARS-CoV-2 infection. The wider study: Bulk RNA taken from unsorted whole blood was sequenced, leaving chains unpaired.

General observations from the study: VDJdb matches were skewed toward anti-spike CD8 T cell responses.

The library protocol tagged individual cDNA molecules with unique molecular identifiers. One entry per CDR3 protein, called by TCRdb with MiXCR from the 5' RACE reads. This sample carries 70,000 to 95,000 distinct CDR3 sequences, more than 13% of them seen once, and the ten largest clones take roughly 9.7%. This clonotype was recorded many times. What it recognizes is unknown. Germline V gene lookup returns CDR1 SNHLY and CDR2 FYNNEI. The CDR3 runs 13 residues. Between the trimmed V and J ends, which lost 7 bases and 0 bases, there was a span of 10 bases. The sequenced material came from whole blood. The TCR originated in an adult who was a healthcare worker with PCR-confirmed SARS-CoV-2 infection or an uninfected control (not recorded which). The chain carries TRBV2 and TRBJ2-7; no firm D call. The CDR3 DNA sequence: TGTGCCAGCACCAGAACCTTCTCCTACGAGCAGTACTTC. Translating gives CASTRTFSYEQYF.